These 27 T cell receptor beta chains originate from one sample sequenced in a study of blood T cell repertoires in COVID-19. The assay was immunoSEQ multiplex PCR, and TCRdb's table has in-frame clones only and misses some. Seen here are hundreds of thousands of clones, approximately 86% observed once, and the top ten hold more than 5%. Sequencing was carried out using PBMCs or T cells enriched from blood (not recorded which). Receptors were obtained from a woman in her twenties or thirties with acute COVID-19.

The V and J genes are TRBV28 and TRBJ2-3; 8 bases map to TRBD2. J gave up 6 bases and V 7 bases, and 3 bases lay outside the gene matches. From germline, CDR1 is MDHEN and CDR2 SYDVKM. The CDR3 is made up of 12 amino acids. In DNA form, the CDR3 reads TGTGCCAGCATTTCGGGGGGGGATACGCAGTATTTT. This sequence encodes CASISGGDTQYF.

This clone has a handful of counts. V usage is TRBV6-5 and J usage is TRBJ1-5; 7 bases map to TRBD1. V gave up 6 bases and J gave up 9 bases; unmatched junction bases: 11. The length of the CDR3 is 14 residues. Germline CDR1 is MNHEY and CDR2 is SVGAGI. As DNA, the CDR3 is TGTGCCAGCAGGAGGGTTCAGGGGGTTAGGCCCCAGCATTTT. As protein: CASRRVQGVRPQHF.

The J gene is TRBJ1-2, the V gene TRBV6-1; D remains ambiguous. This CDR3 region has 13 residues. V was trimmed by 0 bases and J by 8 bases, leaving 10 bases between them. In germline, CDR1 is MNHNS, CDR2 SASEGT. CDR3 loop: CASSEAAGSGYTF. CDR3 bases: TGTGCCAGCAGTGAAGCTGCCGGGAGCGGCTACACCTTC.

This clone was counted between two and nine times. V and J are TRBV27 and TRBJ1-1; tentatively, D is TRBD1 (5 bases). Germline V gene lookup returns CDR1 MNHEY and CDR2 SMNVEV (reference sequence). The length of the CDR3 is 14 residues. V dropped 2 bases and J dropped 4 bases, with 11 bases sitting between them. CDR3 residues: CASSLQGWGTEAFF. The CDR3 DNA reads TGTGCCAGCAGTTTACAGGGATGGGGCACTGAAGCTTTCTTT.

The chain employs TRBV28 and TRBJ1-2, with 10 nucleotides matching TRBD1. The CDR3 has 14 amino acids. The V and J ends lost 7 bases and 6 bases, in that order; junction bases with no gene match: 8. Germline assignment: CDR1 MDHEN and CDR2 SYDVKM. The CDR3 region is CASTQPGQGNGYTF. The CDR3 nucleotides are TGTGCCAGCACACAACCGGGACAGGGGAATGGCTACACCTTC.

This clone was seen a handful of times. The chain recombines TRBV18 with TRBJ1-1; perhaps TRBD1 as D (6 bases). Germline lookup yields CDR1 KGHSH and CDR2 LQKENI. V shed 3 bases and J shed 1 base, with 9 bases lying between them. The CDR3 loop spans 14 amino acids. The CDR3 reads CASSPWTENTEAFF. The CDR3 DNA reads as TGTGCCAGCTCACCCTGGACAGAGAACACTGAAGCTTTCTTT.

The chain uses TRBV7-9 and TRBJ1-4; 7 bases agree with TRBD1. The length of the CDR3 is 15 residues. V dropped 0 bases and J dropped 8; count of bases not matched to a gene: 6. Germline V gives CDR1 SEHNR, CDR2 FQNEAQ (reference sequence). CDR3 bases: TGTGCCAGCAGCTTAGCGAGGGGGCTCGGCGAAAAACTGTTTTTT. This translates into CASSLARGLGEKLFF.

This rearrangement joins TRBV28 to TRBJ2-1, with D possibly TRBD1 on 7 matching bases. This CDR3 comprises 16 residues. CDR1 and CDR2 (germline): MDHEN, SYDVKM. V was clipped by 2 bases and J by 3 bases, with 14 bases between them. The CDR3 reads CASSLTAGGYYNEQFF. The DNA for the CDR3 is TGTGCCAGCAGTTTAACCGCAGGGGGGTACTACAATGAGCAGTTCTTC.

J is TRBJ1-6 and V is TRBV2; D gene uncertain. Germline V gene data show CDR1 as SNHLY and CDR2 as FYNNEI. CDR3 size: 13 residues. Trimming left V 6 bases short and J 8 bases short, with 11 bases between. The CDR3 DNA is TGTGCCAGCAGGGCGGAGCGGGATTCACCCCTCCACTTT. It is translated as CASRAERDSPLHF.

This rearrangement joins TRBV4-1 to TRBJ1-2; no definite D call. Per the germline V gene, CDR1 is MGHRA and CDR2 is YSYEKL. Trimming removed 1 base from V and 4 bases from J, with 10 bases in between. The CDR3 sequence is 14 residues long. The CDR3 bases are TGCGCCAGCAGCCAAGCGTGGGAGCTCTATGGCTACACCTTC. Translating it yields CASSQAWELYGYTF.

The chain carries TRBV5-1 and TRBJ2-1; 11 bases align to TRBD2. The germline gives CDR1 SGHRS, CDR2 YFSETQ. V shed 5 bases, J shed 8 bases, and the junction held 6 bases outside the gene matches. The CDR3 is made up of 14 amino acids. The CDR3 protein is CASRDSGGADEQFF. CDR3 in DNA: TGCGCCAGCAGGGATAGCGGGGGGGCGGATGAGCAGTTCTTC.

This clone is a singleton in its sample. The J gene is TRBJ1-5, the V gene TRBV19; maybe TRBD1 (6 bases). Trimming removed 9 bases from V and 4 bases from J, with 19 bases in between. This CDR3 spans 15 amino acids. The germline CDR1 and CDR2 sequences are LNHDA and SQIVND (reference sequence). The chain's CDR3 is CARDLGGGSNQPQHF. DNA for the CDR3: TGTGCCAGAGACCTGGGAGGGGGTAGTAATCAGCCCCAGCATTTT.

Here the CDR3 reads CASSLGREGYSNQPQHF. The CDR3, as DNA: TGTGCCAGCAGCTTAGGCAGGGAGGGCTATAGCAATCAGCCCCAGCATTTT. The chain joins TRBV7-9 to TRBJ1-5, with D possibly matching TRBD1 (5 bases). The CDR3 consists of 17 residues. Germline-derived CDR1 and CDR2 are SEHNR and FQNEAQ (reference sequence). The V end lost 1 base, the J end lost 0 bases, and 13 bases lay between the germline ends.

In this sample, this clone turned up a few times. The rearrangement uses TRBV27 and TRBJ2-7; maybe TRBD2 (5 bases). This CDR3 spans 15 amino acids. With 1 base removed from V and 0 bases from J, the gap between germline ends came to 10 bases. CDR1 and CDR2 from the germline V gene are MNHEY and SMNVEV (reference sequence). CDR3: CASSLYPGSSYEQYF. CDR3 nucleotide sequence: TGTGCCAGCAGTTTATATCCGGGAAGCTCCTACGAGCAGTACTTC.

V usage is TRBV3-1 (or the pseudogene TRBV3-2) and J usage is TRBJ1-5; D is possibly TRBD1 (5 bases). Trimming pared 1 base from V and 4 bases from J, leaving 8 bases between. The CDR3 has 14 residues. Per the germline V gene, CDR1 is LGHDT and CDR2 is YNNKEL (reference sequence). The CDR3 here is CASSQVPGNQPQHF. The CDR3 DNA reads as TGTGCCAGCAGCCAAGTGCCAGGGAATCAGCCCCAGCATTTT.

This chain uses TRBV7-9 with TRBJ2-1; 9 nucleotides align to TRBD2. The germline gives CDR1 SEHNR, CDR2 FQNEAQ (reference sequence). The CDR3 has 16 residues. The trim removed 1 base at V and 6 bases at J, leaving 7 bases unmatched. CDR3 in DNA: TGTGCCAGCAGCTTAGATTGGGGTAGCGGGGGCAATGAGCAGTTCTTC. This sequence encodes CASSLDWGSGGNEQFF. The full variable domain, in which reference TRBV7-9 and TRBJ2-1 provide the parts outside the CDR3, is DTGVSQNPRHKITKRGQNVTFRCDPISEHNRLYWYRQTLGQGPEFLTYFQNEAQLEKSRLLSDRFSAERPKGSFSTLEIQRTEQGDSAMYLCASSLDWGSGGNEQFFGPGTRLTVL.

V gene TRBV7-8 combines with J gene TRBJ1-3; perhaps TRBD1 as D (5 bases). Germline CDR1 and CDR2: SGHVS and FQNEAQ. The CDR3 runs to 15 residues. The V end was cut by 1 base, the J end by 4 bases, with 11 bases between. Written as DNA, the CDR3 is TGTGCCAGCAGCTTAGGTCCAGGGCTCGGAAACACCATATATTTT. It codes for CASSLGPGLGNTIYF.

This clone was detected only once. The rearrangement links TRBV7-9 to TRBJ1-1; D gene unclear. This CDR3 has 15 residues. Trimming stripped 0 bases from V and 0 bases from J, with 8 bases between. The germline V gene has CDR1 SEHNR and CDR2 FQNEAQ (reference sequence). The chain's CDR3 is CASSLAMSMNTEAFF. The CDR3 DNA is TGTGCCAGCAGCTTAGCGATGTCTATGAACACTGAAGCTTTCTTT. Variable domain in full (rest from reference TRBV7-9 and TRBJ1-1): DTGVSQNPRHKITKRGQNVTFRCDPISEHNRLYWYRQTLGQGPEFLTYFQNEAQLEKSRLLSDRFSAERPKGSFSTLEIQRTEQGDSAMYLCASSLAMSMNTEAFFGQGTRLTVV.

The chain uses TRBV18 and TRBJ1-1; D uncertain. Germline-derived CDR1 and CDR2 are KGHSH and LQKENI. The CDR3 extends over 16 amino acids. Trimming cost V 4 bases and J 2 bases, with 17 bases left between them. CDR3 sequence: CASSQLVPERNTEAFF. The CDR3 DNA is TGTGCCAGCTCACAACTGGTGCCAGAGCGTAACACTGAAGCTTTCTTT.

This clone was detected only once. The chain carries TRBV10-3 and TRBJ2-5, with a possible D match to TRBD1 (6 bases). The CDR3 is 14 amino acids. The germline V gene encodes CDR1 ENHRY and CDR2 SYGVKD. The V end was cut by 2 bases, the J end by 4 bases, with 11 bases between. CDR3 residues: CAISEEYRVETQYF. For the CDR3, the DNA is TGTGCCATCAGTGAGGAGTACAGGGTAGAGACCCAGTACTTC.

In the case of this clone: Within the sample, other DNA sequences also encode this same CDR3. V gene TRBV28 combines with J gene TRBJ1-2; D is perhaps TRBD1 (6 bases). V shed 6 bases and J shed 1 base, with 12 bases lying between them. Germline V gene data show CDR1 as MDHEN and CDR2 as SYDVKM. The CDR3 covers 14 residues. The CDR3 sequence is CASSSTGLNYGYTF. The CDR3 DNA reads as TGTGCCAGCAGCTCAACAGGGCTTAACTATGGCTACACCTTC.

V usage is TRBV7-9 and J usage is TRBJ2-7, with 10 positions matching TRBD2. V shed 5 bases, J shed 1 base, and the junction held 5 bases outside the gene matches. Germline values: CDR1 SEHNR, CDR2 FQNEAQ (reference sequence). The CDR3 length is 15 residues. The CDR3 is CASSPGTSDSYEQYF. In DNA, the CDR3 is TGTGCCAGCAGCCCCGGGACTAGCGATTCCTACGAGCAGTACTTC.

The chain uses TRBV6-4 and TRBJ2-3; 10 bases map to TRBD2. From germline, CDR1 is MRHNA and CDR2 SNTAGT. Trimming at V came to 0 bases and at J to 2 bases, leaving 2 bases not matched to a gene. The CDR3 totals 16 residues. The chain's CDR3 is CASSDSSGGHTDTQYF. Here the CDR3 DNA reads TGTGCCAGCAGTGACTCTAGCGGGGGGCACACAGATACGCAGTATTTT.

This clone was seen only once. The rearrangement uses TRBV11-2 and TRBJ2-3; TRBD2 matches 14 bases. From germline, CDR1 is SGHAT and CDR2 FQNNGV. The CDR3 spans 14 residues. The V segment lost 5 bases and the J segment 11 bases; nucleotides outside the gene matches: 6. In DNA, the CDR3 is TGTGCCAGCAGCCCGGGACTAGCGGGAGTAGGGCAGTATTTT. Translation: CASSPGLAGVGQYF.

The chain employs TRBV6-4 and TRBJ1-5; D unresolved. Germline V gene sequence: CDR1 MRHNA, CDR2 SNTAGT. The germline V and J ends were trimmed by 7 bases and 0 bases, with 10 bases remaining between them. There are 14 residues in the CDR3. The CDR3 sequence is CASNTAHSNQPQHF. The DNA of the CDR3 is TGTGCCAGCAATACAGCCCATAGCAATCAGCCCCAGCATTTT.

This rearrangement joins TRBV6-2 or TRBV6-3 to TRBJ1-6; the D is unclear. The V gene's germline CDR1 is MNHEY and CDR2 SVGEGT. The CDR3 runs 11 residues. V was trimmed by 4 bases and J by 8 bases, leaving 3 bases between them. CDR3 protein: CASSSYSPLHF. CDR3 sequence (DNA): TGTGCCAGCAGTTCCTATTCACCCCTCCACTTT.

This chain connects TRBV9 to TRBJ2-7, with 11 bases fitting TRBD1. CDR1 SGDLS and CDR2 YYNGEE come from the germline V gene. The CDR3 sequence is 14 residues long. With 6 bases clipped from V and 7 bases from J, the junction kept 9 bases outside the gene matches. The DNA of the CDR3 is TGTGCCAGCACCCTGGGACAGGGGGTCGGGGAGCAGTACTTC. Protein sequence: CASTLGQGVGEQYF.